These 7 T cell receptor beta chains were sequenced from one sample in a study of blood T cell repertoires in COVID-19. Here immunoSEQ multiplex PCR was the method, and the copy in TCRdb shows in-frame clones only, minus some. The sample consists of 270,000 or so clones, roughly 93% of them appearing once. The material sequenced was PBMCs or T cells enriched from blood (not recorded which). These receptors were collected from a woman between 35 and 50 years old with acute COVID-19.

The CDR3 loop is CASSAGGRTDTQYF. DNA for the CDR3: TGTGCCAGCAGCGCGGGGGGCCGCACAGATACGCAGTATTTT. This chain uses TRBV6-2 or TRBV6-3 with TRBJ2-3, with 8 bases lining up with TRBD2. The CDR3 has 14 amino acids. Unmatched junction bases numbered 3, after V lost 6 bases and J lost 1 base. The V gene's germline CDR1 is MNHEY and CDR2 SVGEGT.

V usage is TRBV6-5 and J usage is TRBJ1-2; the D gene is possibly TRBD1 (5 bases). V lost 8 bases, J lost 6 bases, and 22 bases lay in between. The germline gives CDR1 MNHEY, CDR2 SVGAGI. This CDR3 contains 15 residues. CDR3 nucleotide sequence: TGTGCCAGCCACACTTCAGGGATTCGAATGCATGGCTACACCTTC. Translated, it gives CASHTSGIRMHGYTF.

The chain couples TRBV5-1 to TRBJ1-4, with D uncertain. The V end lost 4 bases, the J end lost 6 bases, and 10 bases lay between the germline ends. There are 13 residues in the CDR3. The germline V gene has CDR1 SGHRS and CDR2 YFSETQ. In nucleotides, the CDR3 is TGCGCCAGCAGCCCTGGTCAGGATGAAAAACTGTTTTTT. It translates to CASSPGQDEKLFF.

The chain carries TRBV10-3 and TRBJ1-6; D is possibly TRBD1 (6 bases). This CDR3 contains 18 residues. V was shortened by 0 bases and J by 9 bases, with 21 bases between the two germline ends. Germline CDR1 reads ENHRY; CDR2 reads SYGVKD. CDR3 DNA sequence: TGTGCCATCAGTGAGTCGACTCCGGTGGGGGGGCACGGTTCACCCCTCCACTTT. It yields the protein CAISESTPVGGHGSPLHF.

This chain connects TRBV3-1 (or the pseudogene TRBV3-2) to TRBJ2-2; no clear D gene. Germline V gene data show CDR1 as LGHDT and CDR2 as YNNKEL (reference sequence). The CDR3 length is 14 residues. Trimming shortened V by 1 base and J by 2 bases, and 5 bases separated the two germline ends. The CDR3 DNA is TGTGCCAGCAGCCAAGTTGGCAACACCGGGGAGCTGTTTTTT. This gives the protein CASSQVGNTGELFF.

The chain couples TRBV5-1 to TRBJ2-1, with D possibly matching TRBD2 (7 bases). CDR1 is SGHRS and CDR2 is YFSETQ in the germline V gene. The CDR3 totals 15 residues. V was shortened by 9 bases and J by 4 bases, with 20 bases between the two germline ends. The chain's CDR3 is CATKGGTTTYNEQFF. CDR3 nucleotides: TGCGCCACTAAGGGGGGGACCACAACTTACAATGAGCAGTTCTTC. Filled out from reference TRBV5-1 and TRBJ2-1, the complete variable domain reads KAGVTQTPRYLIKTRGQQVTLSCSPISGHRSVSWYQQTPGQGLQFLFEYFSETQRNKGNFPGRFSGRQFSNSRSEMNVSTLELGDSALYLCATKGGTTTYNEQFFGPGTRLTVL.

V usage is TRBV6-5 and J usage is TRBJ1-5, with 8 nucleotides matching TRBD1. J lost 1 base, V lost 5 bases, and 4 bases had no gene match. Germline CDR1 is MNHEY and CDR2 is SVGAGI. This CDR3 region has 15 residues. DNA for the CDR3: TGTGCCAGCAGTCCGGACAGGGAAAGCAATCAGCCCCAGCATTTT. It yields the protein CASSPDRESNQPQHF.